Listed below are T cell receptor beta chains from one sample, sequenced in a study of T cell changes during pregnancy in multiple sclerosis. Measured with immunoSEQ multiplex PCR; TCRdb has only the in-frame clones, and not every one. The sample includes under 85,000 clones, over 80% of them seen just once. Here the sequenced sample was CD4+ T cells from peripheral blood mononuclear cells, taken in the second trimester of pregnancy. The receptor set was obtained from a female donor with multiple sclerosis, enrolled in a pregnancy study. Both conserved end residues are part of each CDR3. The D gene is left open where the match is weak. Clone size is stated in some rows and not others, as once, few, many or a class when expanded.

CASSYDSPPDQALHF	TGTGCCAGCAGTTACGACAGTCCCCCTGATCAGGCCCTCCACTTT	TRBV6-5	NA	TRBJ1-6	NA
CASSAGTLLAKNIQYF	TGTGCCAGTAGTGCCGGGACTCTCCTAGCCAAAAACATTCAGTACTTC	TRBV19	NA	TRBJ2-4	NA
CASGLGRGGPTGELFF	TGTGCTAGTGGTTTGGGCCGGGGGGGGCCGACCGGGGAGCTGTTTTTT	TRBV12-5	TRBD2	TRBJ2-2	NA
CASSENSRQGANEQFF	TGTGCCAGCAGTGAGAACTCGAGACAGGGGGCAAATGAGCAGTTCTTC	TRBV6-1	TRBD1	TRBJ2-1	NA
CASMIGTGGGKLFF	TGTGCCAGCATGATCGGGACAGGGGGGGGAAAACTGTTTTTT	TRBV6-1	TRBD1	TRBJ1-4	NA
CASSVGPTNDNEQFF	TGTGCCAGCAGCGTAGGTCCGACTAATGACAATGAGCAGTTCTTC	TRBV9	NA	TRBJ2-1	NA
CASSWTGGEEKLFF	TGTGCCAGCAGCTGGACAGGGGGTGAAGAAAAACTGTTTTTT	TRBV5-4	TRBD1	TRBJ1-4	NA
CASSLDLPGTSRAGYTF	TGTGCCAGCAGCTTAGATCTTCCCGGGACATCTAGGGCTGGCTACACCTTC	TRBV11-3	NA	TRBJ1-2	NA
CASSTSGTGNTEAFF	TGTGCCAGCAGCACCTCCGGGACAGGGAACACTGAAGCTTTCTTT	TRBV11-3	TRBD1	TRBJ1-1	NA
CASSKRQVYQETQYF	TGTGCCAGCAGCAAAAGACAAGTCTACCAAGAGACCCAGTACTTC	TRBV25-1	NA	TRBJ2-5	few
CASSLEGLVQGPNSPLHF	TGCGCCAGCAGCTTGGAGGGCTTGGTTCAGGGCCCGAATTCACCCCTCCACTTT	TRBV5-1	NA	TRBJ1-6	NA
CASSLDVWGGFDEKLFF	TGTGCCAGCAGCTTAGACGTGTGGGGGGGCTTCGATGAAAAACTGTTTTTT	TRBV7-2	NA	TRBJ1-4	NA
CAISIRKRGQEDGYTF	TGTGCCATCAGCATCCGGAAGAGGGGACAGGAGGATGGCTACACCTTC	TRBV10-3	TRBD1	TRBJ1-2	NA
CASSEALAGGRAEQYF	TGTGCCAGCAGTGAAGCCCTAGCGGGAGGACGGGCCGAGCAGTACTTC	TRBV6-1	TRBD2	TRBJ2-7	NA
CASSLQGVRETQYF	TGTGCCAGCAGCCTACAGGGGGTTCGGGAGACCCAGTACTTC	TRBV28	TRBD1	TRBJ2-5	NA
CASSDSLQERTDTQYF	TGTGCCAGCAGTGACTCGTTACAGGAACGCACAGATACGCAGTATTTT	TRBV6-4	NA	TRBJ2-3	NA
CSVRDRVSYEQYF	TGCAGCGTCCGGGACAGGGTATCCTACGAGCAGTACTTC	TRBV29-1	TRBD1	TRBJ2-7	NA
CASSLGQGSYEQYF	TGCGCCAGCAGCTTGGGACAGGGGTCCTACGAGCAGTACTTC	TRBV5-1	TRBD1	TRBJ2-7	NA
CASRLAENTGELFF	TGTGCCAGCAGACTAGCGGAAAACACCGGGGAGCTGTTTTTT	TRBV9	TRBD2	TRBJ2-2	NA
CASSTPGTRGEQFF	TGTGCCAGTAGTACCCCCGGGACACGCGGTGAGCAGTTCTTC	TRBV19	NA	TRBJ2-1	NA
CASSLGVAGSTDEQYF	TGTGCCAGTAGTCTTGGGGTAGCGGGTTCAACGGACGAGCAGTACTTC	TRBV19	TRBD2	TRBJ2-7	NA
CASSVSDSSGNTIYF	TGTGCCAGCAGCGTATCCGACAGCTCTGGAAACACCATATATTTT	TRBV9	NA	TRBJ1-3	NA
CASSLLSGGITDTQYF	TGTGCCAGCAGCTTATTATCAGGGGGAATCACAGATACGCAGTATTTT	TRBV7-6	TRBD1	TRBJ2-3	NA
CASTYRGRTDNYGYTF	TGTGCCAGCACCTATCGGGGGAGGACCGATAACTATGGCTACACCTTC	TRBV7-8	NA	TRBJ1-2	NA
CATDDKYSGNTIYF	TGTGCCACCGATGACAAGTACTCTGGAAACACCATATATTTT	TRBV19	NA	TRBJ1-3	NA
CASTEQGAPRDTQYF	TGTGCCAGCACGGAACAGGGGGCCCCGCGGGATACGCAGTATTTT	TRBV2	TRBD1	TRBJ2-3	NA
CASSVISGSPNYSYEQYF	TGTGCCAGCAGCGTAATTAGCGGGAGCCCAAACTACTCCTACGAGCAGTACTTC	TRBV9	TRBD2	TRBJ2-7	NA
CASSFQGTDTQYF	TGTGCCAGCAGCTTCCAGGGTACAGATACGCAGTATTTT	TRBV5-4	NA	TRBJ2-3	NA
CASSQGHGRTGSPLHF	TGCGCCAGCAGCCAAGGGCATGGCAGGACGGGGTCACCCCTCCACTTT	TRBV4-1	NA	TRBJ1-6	NA
CASSWTGKDEKLFF	TGCGCCAGCAGCTGGACAGGGAAGGATGAAAAACTGTTTTTT	TRBV5-1	TRBD1	TRBJ1-4	NA
CATSSIGVSRQFF	TGTGCCACCAGCAGTATCGGGGTGTCCCGACAGTTCTTC	TRBV15	NA	TRBJ2-1	NA
CASSVGGQGLYEQYF	TGTGCCAGCAGCGTTGGGGGACAGGGACTCTACGAGCAGTACTTC	TRBV5-8	TRBD1	TRBJ2-7	once
CASSQTGSSYEQYF	TGTGCCAGCAGCCAGACAGGGAGCTCCTACGAGCAGTACTTC	TRBV6-5	TRBD1	TRBJ2-7	NA
CASSPSQGGSAEAFF	TGTGCCAGCAGTCCGTCACAGGGGGGTTCGGCTGAAGCTTTCTTT	TRBV28	TRBD1	TRBJ1-1	NA
CASSFQQGYTEAFF	TGTGCCAGCAGCTTCCAACAGGGTTACACTGAAGCTTTCTTT	TRBV7-8	NA	TRBJ1-1	NA
CASSADETGSKNIQYF	TGTGCCAGCAGCGCCGACGAGACAGGGAGCAAAAACATTCAGTACTTC	TRBV9	TRBD1	TRBJ2-4	NA
CASSLAGQADIQYF	TGCGCCAGCAGCTTGGCCGGACAGGCGGACATTCAGTACTTC	TRBV5-1	TRBD1	TRBJ2-4	NA
CASSLGGMYTEAFF	TGTGCCAGCAGCTTAGGAGGGATGTACACTGAAGCTTTCTTT	TRBV7-3	NA	TRBJ1-1	NA
CASSLGQINEKLFF	TGCGCCAGCAGCTTGGGTCAGATTAATGAAAAACTGTTTTTT	TRBV5-1	NA	TRBJ1-4	NA
CASTRVYGVDTQYF	TGTGCCAGCACCAGGGTATATGGCGTGGATACGCAGTATTTT	TRBV6-6	NA	TRBJ2-3	NA
CASSPFMASGGGETQYF	TGCGCCAGCAGCCCTTTCATGGCTAGCGGGGGTGGAGAGACCCAGTACTTC	TRBV5-1	TRBD2	TRBJ2-5	NA
CASRLAGQLYGYTF	TGTGCCAGCAGACTCGCGGGACAGCTCTATGGCTACACCTTC	TRBV5-4	TRBD1	TRBJ1-2	NA
CASSPLRISYNEQFF	TGTGCCAGCTCACCTCTTAGAATATCCTACAATGAGCAGTTCTTC	TRBV18	NA	TRBJ2-1	NA
CASSLVPGLAGLNSYEQYF	TGCGCCAGCAGCTTGGTGCCGGGGCTAGCGGGATTAAACTCCTACGAGCAGTACTTC	TRBV5-1	TRBD2	TRBJ2-7	NA
CASSQTGQGILGTQYF	TGTGCCAGCAGCCAAACAGGACAGGGAATTCTAGGGACCCAGTACTTC	TRBV14	TRBD1	TRBJ2-5	NA
CASSIPEGDTIYF	TGTGCCAGTAGTATCCCCGAGGGGGACACCATATATTTT	TRBV19	NA	TRBJ1-3	NA
CASSPNQETQYF	TGTGCCAGCTCACCCAACCAAGAGACCCAGTACTTC	TRBV18	NA	TRBJ2-5	NA
CASRYGRNQPQHF	TGTGCCAGCAGATATGGGCGCAATCAGCCCCAGCATTTT	TRBV6-5	NA	TRBJ1-5	NA
CASSRNRNTEAFF	TGTGCCAGCAGTAGGAACAGGAACACTGAAGCTTTCTTT	TRBV7-2	NA	TRBJ1-1	NA
CASTTGQGDIEAFF	TGTGCCAGCACCACGGGACAGGGGGATATTGAAGCTTTCTTT	TRBV28	TRBD1	TRBJ1-1	NA
CASSQGGVKFSEAFF	TGTGCCAGCAGTCAGGGCGGGGTTAAGTTCTCTGAAGCTTTCTTT	TRBV6-6	NA	TRBJ1-1	many
CASSQYSGSTTDTQYF	TGCGCCAGCAGCCAGTATAGCGGGTCAACCACAGATACGCAGTATTTT	TRBV4-3	TRBD2	TRBJ2-3	NA
CASGTGGSWANQETQYF	TGTGCCAGCGGGACAGGGGGATCTTGGGCCAATCAAGAGACCCAGTACTTC	TRBV2	TRBD1	TRBJ2-5	NA
CASSILRQVSDQPQHF	TGTGCCAGTAGTATCCTCAGGCAGGTTTCGGATCAGCCCCAGCATTTT	TRBV19	NA	TRBJ1-5	NA